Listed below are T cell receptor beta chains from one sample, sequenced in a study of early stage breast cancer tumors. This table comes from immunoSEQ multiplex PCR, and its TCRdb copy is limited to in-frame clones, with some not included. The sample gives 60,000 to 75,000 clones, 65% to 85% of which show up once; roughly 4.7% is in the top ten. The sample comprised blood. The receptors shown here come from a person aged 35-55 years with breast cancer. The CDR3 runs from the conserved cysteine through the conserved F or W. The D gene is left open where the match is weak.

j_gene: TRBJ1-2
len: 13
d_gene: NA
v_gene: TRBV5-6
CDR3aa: CASSFGTDYGYTF

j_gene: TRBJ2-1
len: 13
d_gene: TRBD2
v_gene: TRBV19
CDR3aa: CASRVAGGNEQFF

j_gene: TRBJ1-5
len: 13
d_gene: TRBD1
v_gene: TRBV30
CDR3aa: CAWGQRGNQPQHF

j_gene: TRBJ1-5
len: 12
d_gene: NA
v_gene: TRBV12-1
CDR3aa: CASSNRNQPQHF

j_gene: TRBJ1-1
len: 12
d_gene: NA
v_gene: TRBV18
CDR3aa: CASSSDYTEAFF

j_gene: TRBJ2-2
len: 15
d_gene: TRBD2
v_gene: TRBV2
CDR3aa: CASSETGLGTGELFF

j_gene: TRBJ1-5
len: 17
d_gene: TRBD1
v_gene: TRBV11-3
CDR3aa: CASTMPGQAFSNQPQHF

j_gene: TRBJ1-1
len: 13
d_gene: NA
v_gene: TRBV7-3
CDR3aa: CASSQHRNTEAFF

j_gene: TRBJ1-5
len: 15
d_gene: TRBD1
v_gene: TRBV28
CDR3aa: CASSPPAGGNQPQHF

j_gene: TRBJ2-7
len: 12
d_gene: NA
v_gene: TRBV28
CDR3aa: CAIADRHYEQYF

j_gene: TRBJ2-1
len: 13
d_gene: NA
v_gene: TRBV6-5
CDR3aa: CASSYARGNEQFF

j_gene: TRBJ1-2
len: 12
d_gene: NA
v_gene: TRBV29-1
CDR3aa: CSVREGDYGYTF

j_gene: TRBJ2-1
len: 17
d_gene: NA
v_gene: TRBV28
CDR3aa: CASSSGRREARSNEQFF

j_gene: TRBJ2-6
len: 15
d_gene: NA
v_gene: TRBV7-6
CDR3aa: CASSYARVGANVLTF

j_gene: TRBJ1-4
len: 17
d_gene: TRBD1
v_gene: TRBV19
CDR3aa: CATRRTGGIVANEKLFF

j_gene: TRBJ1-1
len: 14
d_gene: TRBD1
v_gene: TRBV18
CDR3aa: CASSAGTANTEAFF

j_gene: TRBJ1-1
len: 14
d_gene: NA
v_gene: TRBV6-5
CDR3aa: CASTQGTANTEAFF